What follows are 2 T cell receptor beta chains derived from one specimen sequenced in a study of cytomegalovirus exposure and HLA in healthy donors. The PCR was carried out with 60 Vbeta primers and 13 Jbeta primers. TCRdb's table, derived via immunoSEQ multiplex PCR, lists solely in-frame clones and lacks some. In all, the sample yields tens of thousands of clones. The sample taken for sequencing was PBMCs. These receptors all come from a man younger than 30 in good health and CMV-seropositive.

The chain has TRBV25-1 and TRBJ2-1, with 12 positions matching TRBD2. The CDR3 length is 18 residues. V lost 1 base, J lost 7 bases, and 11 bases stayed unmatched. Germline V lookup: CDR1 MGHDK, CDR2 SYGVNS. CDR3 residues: CASSELPLAGGPRNEQFF. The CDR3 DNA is TGTGCCAGCAGTGAATTGCCTCTAGCGGGAGGGCCTAGGAATGAGCAGTTCTTC.

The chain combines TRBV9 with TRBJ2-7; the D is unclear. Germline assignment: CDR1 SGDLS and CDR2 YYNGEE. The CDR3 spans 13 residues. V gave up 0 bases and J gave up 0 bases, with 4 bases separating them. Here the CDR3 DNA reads TGTGCCAGCAGCGTAGACAGCTCCTACGAGCAGTACTTC. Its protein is CASSVDSSYEQYF.